A selection of T cell receptor beta chains follows, all from one sample in a study of T cells in Graves' hyperthyroidism and ophthalmopathy. TCRdb reprocessed the multiplex PCR reads via MiXCR and lists one record per CDR3 protein. The repertoire holds about 610,000 distinct CDR3 sequences, with roughly 14% as singletons. The sequencing sample was made of blood. The receptors come from a middle-aged woman with Graves' ophthalmopathy. Both conserved end residues are part of each CDR3. Fields, in order: D gene, V gene, J gene, clone size, CDR3 protein, CDR3 DNA. D genes are given only for firm matches. For some rows the clone size is stated as once, few or many, or as a class when expanded; others skip it.

D gene: TRBD1
V gene: TRBV2
J gene: TRBJ2-7
clone size: many
CDR3 protein: CASRVDTGGFGYEQYF
CDR3 DNA: TGTGCCAGCAGGGTAGACACAGGGGGATTTGGCTACGAGCAGTACTTC

D gene: TRBD2
V gene: TRBV7-8
J gene: TRBJ2-7
clone size: .
CDR3 protein: CASSGLAVDEQYF
CDR3 DNA: TGTGCCAGCAGCGGACTAGCGGTTGACGAGCAGTACTTC

D gene: .
V gene: TRBV28
J gene: TRBJ1-2
clone size: many
CDR3 protein: CASSPPIYGGYTF
CDR3 DNA: TGTGCCAGCAGTCCTCCTATTTATGGTGGCTACACCTTC

D gene: TRBD1
V gene: TRBV12-3/TRBV12-4
J gene: TRBJ2-3
clone size: few
CDR3 protein: CASSFGRDRDTQYF
CDR3 DNA: TGTGCCAGCAGTTTTGGCAGGGACAGGGATACGCAGTATTTT

D gene: TRBD1
V gene: TRBV7-8
J gene: TRBJ2-2
clone size: few
CDR3 protein: CASSSHRDRDTGELFF
CDR3 DNA: TGTGCCAGCAGCTCCCACCGGGACAGGGACACCGGGGAGCTGTTTTTT

D gene: .
V gene: TRBV12-3/TRBV12-4
J gene: TRBJ1-5
clone size: .
CDR3 protein: CASRPQGNQPQHF
CDR3 DNA: TGTGCCAGCAGACCCCAGGGGAATCAGCCCCAGCATTTT

D gene: .
V gene: TRBV9
J gene: TRBJ2-7
clone size: .
CDR3 protein: CASSVAAGASVNEQYF
CDR3 DNA: TGTGCCAGCAGCGTAGCTGCAGGGGCTTCCGTTAACGAGCAGTACTTC

D gene: .
V gene: TRBV12-3/TRBV12-4
J gene: TRBJ1-1
clone size: many
CDR3 protein: CASSLPGGTEAFF
CDR3 DNA: TGTGCCAGCAGTTTACCGGGTGGCACTGAAGCTTTCTTT

D gene: .
V gene: TRBV11-2
J gene: TRBJ2-2
clone size: many
CDR3 protein: CASSRSGTGELFF
CDR3 DNA: TGTGCCAGCAGCCGGAGCGGGACCGGGGAGCTGTTTTTT

D gene: .
V gene: TRBV12-3/TRBV12-4
J gene: TRBJ2-7
clone size: .
CDR3 protein: CASSTSRSGTYEQYF
CDR3 DNA: TGTGCCAGCAGCACCAGTAGATCGGGCACCTACGAGCAGTACTTC

D gene: .
V gene: TRBV9
J gene: TRBJ1-2
clone size: .
CDR3 protein: CASSVGRGPNYGYTF
CDR3 DNA: TGTGCCAGCAGCGTTGGCCGGGGACCCAACTATGGCTACACCTTC

D gene: .
V gene: TRBV12-3/TRBV12-4
J gene: TRBJ2-2
clone size: many
CDR3 protein: CASSFSATGELFF
CDR3 DNA: TGTGCCAGCAGTTTTAGTGCCACCGGGGAGCTGTTTTTT

D gene: .
V gene: TRBV6-2/TRBV6-3
J gene: TRBJ2-7
clone size: few
CDR3 protein: CASSYMRHEQYF
CDR3 DNA: TGTGCCAGCAGTTACATGCGTCACGAGCAGTACTTC

D gene: .
V gene: TRBV9
J gene: TRBJ2-7
clone size: few
CDR3 protein: CASSVGVGALTEQYF
CDR3 DNA: TGTGCCAGCAGCGTAGGGGTAGGGGCCCTCACCGAGCAGTACTTC

D gene: TRBD1
V gene: TRBV12-3/TRBV12-4
J gene: TRBJ2-2
clone size: few
CDR3 protein: CASKGADTGELFF
CDR3 DNA: TGTGCCAGCAAGGGGGCGGACACCGGGGAGCTGTTTTTT

D gene: .
V gene: TRBV12-3/TRBV12-4
J gene: TRBJ2-7
clone size: .
CDR3 protein: CASSPTGAGSAYEQYF
CDR3 DNA: TGTGCCAGCAGTCCCACTGGGGCAGGGTCAGCCTACGAGCAGTACTTC

D gene: .
V gene: TRBV16
J gene: TRBJ1-1
clone size: .
CDR3 protein: CASSQQQGNTEAFF
CDR3 DNA: TGTGCCAGCAGCCAACAACAGGGGAACACTGAAGCTTTCTTT

D gene: .
V gene: TRBV19
J gene: TRBJ2-7
clone size: many
CDR3 protein: CASSSSGYYEQYF
CDR3 DNA: TGTGCCAGTAGCTCATCCGGCTACTACGAGCAGTACTTC

D gene: .
V gene: TRBV9
J gene: TRBJ1-5
clone size: many
CDR3 protein: CASSAGHPNQPQHF
CDR3 DNA: TGTGCCAGCAGCGCGGGACACCCTAATCAGCCCCAGCATTTT

D gene: TRBD2
V gene: TRBV5-1
J gene: TRBJ2-7
clone size: many
CDR3 protein: CASSPLTSTGEQYF
CDR3 DNA: TGCGCCAGCAGCCCGTTGACTAGCACGGGCGAGCAGTACTTC

D gene: TRBD1
V gene: TRBV4-3
J gene: TRBJ2-6
clone size: few
CDR3 protein: CASSQGGQGSGANVLTF
CDR3 DNA: TGCGCCAGCAGCCAAGGAGGACAGGGCTCTGGGGCCAACGTCCTGACTTTC

D gene: TRBD1
V gene: TRBV20-1
J gene: TRBJ1-2
clone size: many
CDR3 protein: CSASFVTGGWSYGYTF
CDR3 DNA: TGCAGTGCTAGTTTCGTGACAGGGGGCTGGAGCTATGGCTACACCTTC